What follows describes a single T cell receptor (beta chain). This sample is part of a study of blood T cell repertoires in COVID-19. Study-wide background: Some COVID-19 samples were acute and others convalescent; all came from the United States, Italy and Spain. T cells, B-cell-depleted T cells, or PBMCs supplied cDNA or gDNA.

The CDR3 is 16 residues long. Germline V gene data show CDR1 as MDHEN and CDR2 as SYDVKM. J lost 7 bases, V lost 1 base, and 8 bases had no gene match. Study processing details: Researchers report that nucleated cell counts were estimated from reference gene primer amplification. Sequencing used immunoSEQ multiplex PCR; TCRdb keeps in-frame clones, though not all of them. D and trimming come from the DNA, and the V and J calls and clone size come from that table. The table has under 150,000 clones, roughly 85% seen once; the top ten hold 10% to 15%. Sequencing used peripheral blood. The chain joins TRBV28 to TRBJ1-5; 9 bases match TRBD1. The source is a human donor in a cohort sampled during active COVID-19. The CDR3 sequence is CASSLSQGQGLQPQHF. CDR3 bases: TGTGCCAGCAGTTTATCTCAGGGACAGGGACTCCAGCCCCAGCATTTT.